The 17 T cell receptor beta chains in this list originate from one sample, sequenced in a study of CD8 T cells in Susac syndrome. An input of roughly 0.45 to 1 ug of RNA was subjected to reverse transcription using random hexamers. Using its own MiXCR run on the immunoSEQ multiplex PCR reads, TCRdb lists one record per CDR3 protein. The table shows approximately 79,000 distinct CDR3 sequences, with 90% to 95% occurring only once. Sequencing was done on a sample of CD8+ T cells from PBMCs. The receptor set was obtained from a human donor with Susac syndrome.

This clonotype was detected a few times. The chain carries TRBV7-9 and TRBJ1-1; D unresolved. CDR3 length: 13 amino acids. V was clipped by 2 bases and J by 3 bases, with 7 bases between them. Per germline, CDR1 SEHNR and CDR2 FQNEAQ (reference sequence). DNA of the CDR3: TGTGCCAGCAGCTTATTTGGGGACACTGAAGCTTTCTTT. Residues: CASSLFGDTEAFF.

In the case of this clonotype: A junction end diverges from the germline sequence, so it may reflect a read error. The rearrangement uses TRBV30 and TRBJ2-1; D possibly matches TRBD1 or TRBD2 (5 bases each). Looked up from germline, CDR1 is GTSNPN and CDR2 is SVGIG (reference sequence). The CDR3 contains 15 residues. The CDR3 loop is CAWRTGALNPNEEFF. CDR3 nucleotide sequence: TGTGCCTGGAGGACCGGGGCACTAAACCCCAATGAGGAGTTCTTC.

The chain links TRBV11-2 to TRBJ2-2; the D is unclear. With 1 base removed from V and 4 bases from J, the gap between germline ends came to 7 bases. Germline CDR1 reads SGHAT; CDR2 reads FQNNGV. The CDR3 sequence is 14 residues long. CDR3 sequence reads: CASSLGTSTGELFF. CDR3 DNA: TGTGCCAGCAGCTTAGGGACCTCCACCGGGGAGCTGTTTTTT.

V gene TRBV24-1 combines with J gene TRBJ2-1; 9 bases align to TRBD2. The germline V gene encodes CDR1 KGHDR and CDR2 SFDVKD. The CDR3 extends over 14 amino acids. Unmatched junction bases numbered 6, after V lost 9 bases and J lost 4 bases. The CDR3 here is CATDAGGGYNEQFF. The CDR3 region has the DNA TGTGCCACCGACGCGGGAGGGGGGTACAATGAGCAGTTCTTC.

The V gene is TRBV5-1, the J gene TRBJ2-2; possible D gene TRBD1, 6 bases. The CDR3 has 16 residues. Germline V CDR1 and CDR2: SGHRS, YFSETQ. V shed 0 bases and J shed 5 bases, with 14 bases lying between them. CDR3 region: CASSLAGQTETGELFF. As DNA, the CDR3 is TGCGCCAGCAGCTTGGCCGGACAGACTGAAACCGGGGAGCTGTTTTTT.

V and J are TRBV24-1 and TRBJ2-2; possibly TRBD2 for D (6 bases). This CDR3 contains 18 residues. The germline CDR1 and CDR2 sequences are KGHDR and SFDVKD. The germline V and J ends were trimmed by 4 bases and 1 base, with 18 bases remaining between them. The CDR3 here is CATSDPLGTGENTGELFF. The CDR3 DNA reads TGTGCCACCAGTGACCCACTGGGGACGGGAGAGAACACCGGGGAGCTGTTTTTT.

The chain links TRBV29-1 to TRBJ2-1; 8 bases agree with TRBD2. The CDR3 sequence is 15 residues long. V lost 7 bases and J lost 0; bases outside the gene matches: 8. Germline lookup yields CDR1 SQVTM and CDR2 ANQGSEA. The chain's CDR3 is CSARGGISSYNEQFF. The CDR3 DNA follows: TGCAGCGCTCGGGGGGGGATTAGCTCCTACAATGAGCAGTTCTTC.

The V gene is TRBV9, the J gene TRBJ2-3; 10 nucleotides align to TRBD2. The CDR3 loop spans 16 amino acids. Germline CDR1 SGDLS, CDR2 YYNGEE. J lost 2 bases, V lost 4 bases, and 7 bases had no gene match. The CDR3 here is CASSLLAGALTDTQYF. CDR3 nucleotide sequence: TGTGCCAGCAGCTTGCTAGCGGGGGCCCTCACAGATACGCAGTATTTT.

The V and J genes are TRBV3-1 and TRBJ1-2; no reliable D call. With 1 base removed from V and 8 bases from J, the gap between germline ends came to 14 bases. Germline CDR1 LGHDT, CDR2 YNNKEL (reference sequence). The CDR3 totals 14 residues. This CDR3 is CASSQVMAGSGYTF. The DNA for the CDR3 is TGTGCCAGCAGCCAAGTAATGGCAGGAAGCGGCTACACCTTC. The full variable domain, rest sourced from reference TRBV3-1 and TRBJ1-2, is DTAVSQTPKYLVTQMGNDKSIKCEQNLGHDTMYWYKQDSKKFLKIMFSYNNKELIINETVPNRFSPKSPDKAHLNLHINSLELGDSAVYFCASSQVMAGSGYTFGSGTRLTVV.

This chain joins TRBV28 and TRBJ2-1; D not resolved. The J call is in doubt because the DNA end fits TRBJ2-7 better. There are 13 residues in the CDR3. Germline V gene sequence: CDR1 MDHEN, CDR2 SYDVKM. In DNA form, the CDR3 reads TGTGCCAGCAGTTTAGCCCTCCTCACCGAGCAGTACTTC. This sequence encodes CASSLALLTEQYF.

This chain joins TRBV20-1 and TRBJ1-1; D remains ambiguous. Germline CDR1 and CDR2: DFQATT and SNEGSKA (reference sequence). The CDR3 is made up of 11 amino acids. Trimming took off 3 bases at V and 7 bases at J, with 9 bases between the two ends. The CDR3 DNA reads TGCAGTGCTAGGGACTCCCTTGAAGCTTTCTTT. It yields the protein CSARDSLEAFF.

The genes are TRBV6-1 and TRBJ2-6; D possibly corresponds to TRBD2 (6 bases). This CDR3 is 17 amino acids long. The germline gives CDR1 MNHNS, CDR2 SASEGT. V shed 4 bases and J shed 2 bases, with 15 bases lying between them. In DNA form, the CDR3 reads TGTGCCAGCAGTGGGGGTTGGGGGGAGGCTGGGGCCAACGTCCTGACTTTC. Amino acid sequence: CASSGGWGEAGANVLTF.

This rearrangement joins TRBV10-3 to TRBJ2-3; 9 nucleotides match TRBD2. CDR1 and CDR2 (germline): ENHRY, SYGVKD. This CDR3 is built from 14 residues. The ends lost 7 bases at V and 5 bases at J; junction bases unmatched: 7. The CDR3 DNA follows: TGTGCCATCAACCGCGGGGGGGCCGGAGATACGCAGTATTTT. This codes for CAINRGGAGDTQYF.

The chain employs TRBV2 and TRBJ2-5; either TRBD1 or TRBD2 may supply D (5 bases each). The CDR3 contains 15 residues. Per germline, CDR1 SNHLY and CDR2 FYNNEI. V was trimmed by 7 bases and J by 3 bases, leaving 18 bases between them. CDR3 sequence: CASTVTENGEETQYF. CDR3 sequence (DNA): TGTGCCAGCACGGTGACAGAAAACGGGGAAGAGACCCAGTACTTC.

This clonotype was detected only once. The chain joins TRBV20-1 to TRBJ2-7; 13 positions match TRBD2. The CDR3 covers 15 residues. V trimming: 6 bases; J trimming: 7 bases; junction bases outside the gene matches: 12. Germline CDR1 DFQATT, CDR2 SNEGSKA (reference sequence). CDR3 in amino acids: CSANKRTSGSREQYF. The CDR3 DNA reads TGCAGTGCCAATAAGAGGACTAGCGGGAGTCGTGAGCAGTACTTC.

The V and J genes are TRBV7-2 and TRBJ2-1; D may be TRBD2 (5 bases). There are 12 residues in the CDR3. Germline V gene lookup returns CDR1 SGHTA and CDR2 FQGNSA. Trimming removed 1 base from V and 12 bases from J, with 10 bases in between. The CDR3 loop reads CASSLEAGGQFF. The CDR3 DNA follows: TGTGCCAGCAGCTTAGAGGCGGGCGGGCAGTTCTTC.

CDR3 bases: TGTGCCAGCAGTTTAGGGGGTAGCAATCAGCCCCAGCATTTT. Translating it yields CASSLGGSNQPQHF. The gene calls are TRBV12-3 or TRBV12-4 and TRBJ1-5; D not certain. This CDR3 is built from 14 residues. The ends were cut back, 1 base at V and 0 bases at J, with 4 bases in the middle.